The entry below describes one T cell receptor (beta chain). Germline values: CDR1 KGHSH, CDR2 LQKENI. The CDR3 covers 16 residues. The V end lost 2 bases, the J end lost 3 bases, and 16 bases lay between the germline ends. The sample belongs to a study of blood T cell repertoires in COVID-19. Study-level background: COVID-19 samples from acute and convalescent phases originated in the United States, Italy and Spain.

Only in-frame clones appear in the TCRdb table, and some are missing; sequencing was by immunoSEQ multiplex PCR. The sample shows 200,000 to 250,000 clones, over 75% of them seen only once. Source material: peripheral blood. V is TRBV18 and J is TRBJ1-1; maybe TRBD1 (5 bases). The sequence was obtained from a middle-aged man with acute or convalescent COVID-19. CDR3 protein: CASSPRAGQHDTEAFF. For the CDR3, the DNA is TGTGCCAGCTCACCAAGGGCAGGGCAGCATGACACTGAAGCTTTCTTT.